This TCR beta chain is from a study of cytomegalovirus exposure and HLA in healthy donors. The PCR had 60 Vbeta and 13 Jbeta primers. Generated by immunoSEQ multiplex PCR, the TCRdb table keeps only in-frame clones and is missing some. The sample consists of about 210,000 clones, approximately 86% of them appearing once. As concerns this clone: Its antigen is unidentified.

Regarding the study as a whole: For most TCR beta V segments, an earlier analysis put the productive rate at about 87% or about 30% of the time. Presence/absence analyses assumed roughly uniform sequencing depth across donors. Analysis was carried out at a later point, and it linked a missense DCLRE1C variant to TCR beta V- and J-gene trimming. The authors enumerated some 170 TCR beta chains as linked to cytomegalovirus.

The length of the CDR3 is 15 residues. V lost 5 bases, J lost 6 bases, and 5 bases stayed unmatched. CDR1 and CDR2 from the germline V gene are KGHSH and LQKENI. V is TRBV18 and J is TRBJ2-1, with 12 bases matching TRBD2. This sequence was found in a woman in her 30s in good health and CMV-seronegative. Sequencing input: PBMCs. This CDR3 is CASSTLAGGVNEQFF. The CDR3 nucleotides read TGTGCCAGCTCAACCCTAGCGGGAGGGGTCAATGAGCAGTTCTTC. Together with reference TRBV18 and TRBJ2-1, the CDR3 gives the full variable domain: NAGVMQNPRHLVRRRGQEARLRCSPMKGHSHVYWYRQLPEEGLKFMVYLQKENIIDESGMPKERFSAEFPKEGPSILRIQQVVRGDSAAYFCASSTLAGGVNEQFFGPGTRLTVL.